This T cell receptor beta chain originates from a study of cytomegalovirus exposure and HLA in healthy donors listed by TCRdb under 2017. For the study in its entirety: An earlier analysis of more than 550 of the donors reported 276 Gb of sequence data and approximately 120 million unique TCR beta sequences obtained from about 180 million T cells. Typing coverage differed by locus: A, B, C, DRB1 and DQB1 were typed in roughly 620-640 donors, DQA1 in 500 to 550, DPA1 in around 600, and DPB1 in just under 490. To study patterns of TCR occurrence, a later analysis re-analyzed previously published TCR beta repertoires from around 660 donors and added high-resolution HLA genotyping. Along with the 666-subject first cohort, a separate validation cohort of over 90 different subjects was used. Donor age, sex, ethnicity and CMV serostatus were compiled alongside the repertoire data. On average, around 240,000 unique TCR beta nucleotide sequences were sequenced per donor among several hundred genotyped donors of the cohort, with 15% to 20% of those sequences being non-productive. In a later genetic analysis, genome-wide SNP genotypes for about three fifths of the 666 donors were used, and that subset was treated as a discovery cohort. Because of strong linkage in the cohort, a few DR-DQ haplotypes were treated as single units for association and clustering. Every repertoire in the discovery cohort had been generated on one and the same sequencing platform. An early release covering approximately 600 HLA-typed donors comprised approximately 300 gigabases of sequencing data and approximately 80 million unique TCR sequences. Rather than using new phenotypic data, the later analysis identified candidate immune exposures from TCR beta sequences and from how often those sequences occurred across donors. The genetic ancestry cluster associated with self-reported Caucasian donors included over 65% of the roughly 400 genotyped donors. The T cell repertoires of under 700 subjects were profiled by immunosequencing and related to cytomegalovirus serostatus. In an earlier analysis of roughly 580 of the donors, high-throughput TCR beta sequencing was used to judge whether each TCR beta V gene segment behaved as functional or pseudogenic. The study was designed to test whether signatures of past pathogen exposure could be identified by cataloging public T cell receptors. HLA typing covered class I and class II loci at four-digit resolution. To predict cytomegalovirus infection status, the study combined high-throughput TCR immunosequencing, statistical association of individual TCRs with disease status, and machine learning.

Overall study outcomes, separate from this receptor: Because the 87-base-pair reads could not distinguish some IMGT-functional V segments, including TRBV6-2 and TRBV6-3, those segments were excluded. For the cohort, immune exposure information was limited to CMV serostatus. The cohort was sequenced for TCR beta chains only, and without alpha or paired-chain data the features that could be detected were limited. In an earlier analysis of about 550 of the donors, most TCR beta V segments were observed in productive rearrangements about 90% or about 30% of the time, broadly matching IMGT annotations. Roughly 17 rarely observed V segments, including chromosome 9 orphons, were excluded from the earlier analysis of about 500 of the donors because counts were too low. Across donors, most TCR sequences were observed very rarely, whereas some public TCRs were present in many individuals. The classifier was reported to diagnose cytomegalovirus status with high specificity and sensitivity in both the original and validation cohorts. A few of the identified cytomegalovirus-associated TCR beta chains were confirmed in vitro to be specific for cytomegalovirus antigens. A later genetic analysis associated a missense DCLRE1C variant with V-gene and J-gene trimming of TCR beta chains, and an independent cohort replicated the association. According to a later genetic analysis, donors in an Asian-associated ancestry cluster had fewer N-insertions in productive TCRs than the approximately 630-donor mean. Several of the top co-occurrence clusters appeared to be linked to parvovirus B19, influenza, CMV and Epstein-Barr virus, according to a later analysis. Most CMV-associated TCR beta chains appeared to be HLA-restricted in a later analysis, and the HLA associations seemed to be driven largely by CMV exposure. HLA typing was unavailable for some donors at each locus, so association tests used only the typed subset. A later analysis found that TCR association rates varied across HLA loci, with DRB1 alleles showing the most associated TCRs and HLA-C alleles the fewest. In a later analysis, HLA-associated TCR beta chains were found to be more clonally expanded and to have lower generation probabilities than equally common non-associated chains. According to the authors, the approach could potentially be generalized to other disease states and immunological phenotypes. Correlated functional status among segregating V segments might be attributable to linkage disequilibrium, but an unknown experimental factor could not be ruled out. When HLA alleles, especially DR and DQ, strongly co-occurred, attributing TCR associations to individual alleles was difficult. Specific HLA alleles were associated with over 15,000 TCR beta sequences at a false discovery rate of 0.05 in a later analysis. The study gave a list of some 150 TCR beta chains associated with cytomegalovirus. The sequencing pipeline was judged likely to have produced a cluster of highly shared sequence variants as a technical artifact. Presence/absence analyses assumed roughly uniform sequencing depth across donors, an assumption that may not hold. A further reported finding was that TCR beta sequences accurately predicted the HLA-A and HLA-B alleles for most subjects in the first cohort.

The cysteine opens and the phenylalanine closes a CDR3 of 12 amino acids. The entry retains the CDR3 DNA only, 36 bases that are in frame from base 1. CDR1 and CDR2, looked up from the germline V gene, are MNHEY and SVGAGI. The V and J ends are trimmed by 6 bases and 3 bases, leaving 9 bases between them. Libraries were made using the immunoSEQ multiplex PCR assay. A mixture of 60 forward primers for TCR Vbeta segments and 13 reverse primers for TCR Jbeta segments was used in the multiplex PCR. Amplification of the CDR3 region of rearranged TCR beta genes was performed with a multiplex PCR assay on genomic DNA. The Illumina HiSeq System was used to sequence the amplified TCR beta libraries as 87-base-pair reads. The original pipeline was this. A later analysis counted about 82 million unique TCR beta chains across the 670 or so repertoires, and some 11 million of these chains were shared by at least two donors. To remove PCR and sequencing errors, raw reads were error-corrected and collapsed into unique sequences using a nearest-neighbor algorithm that merged closely related sequences. Alignment of CDR3 sequences to IMGT reference sequences was used to assign V, D and J gene segments. For a sequence to be retained, at least a six-nucleotide match to both a V gene segment and a J gene segment was required. A rearrangement counted as productive if the CDR3 had no stop codons and remained in frame with V and J, and every other rearrangement counted as non-productive. CDR3 was defined according to IMGT convention as the region running from the second conserved V-encoded cysteine to the conserved J-encoded phenylalanine. In an earlier analysis of approximately 590 of the donors, sequences lacking an unambiguous match to a single V gene segment were excluded. An earlier analysis of some 500 of the donors classified V segments as functional when productive rearrangements were above 56.7% and as segregating when the standard deviation between donors was above 5%. A statistical classification framework was built to diagnose cytomegalovirus status from the catalog of TCR beta chain sequences. A later analysis assigned V and J genes by comparing TCR nucleotide sequences with IMGT/GENE-DB human TR gene sequences. In a later analysis, CDR3 sequences and most-parsimonious VDJ recombination scenarios were assigned using the TCRdist pipeline. A later analysis defined each TCR beta chain by its CDR3 amino acid sequence plus V-gene family, and excluded reads lacking a unique V-gene family. In a later analysis, a few hundred highly shared, low-generation-probability nucleotide sequences were removed to address suspected cross-contamination and a sequencing artifact. For each public chain, a later analysis derived a clonal expansion index from normalized ranks of inferred template counts within each repertoire. A later analysis computed generation probabilities with a VDJ recombination model fitted to out-of-frame rearrangements, and checked the results against IGoR. A later analysis scored TCR-TCR, TCR-HLA and TCR-CMV co-occurrence with hypergeometric tests, applying a repertoire-size bias correction to TCR pairs. In a later analysis, false discovery rates were estimated by permuting HLA or CMV assignments 20 times. In a later analysis, co-occurring TCRs were grouped with DBSCAN, and TCRdist sequence similarity was added when clustering was performed within HLA-allele-positive subsets. Repertoires with fewer than 30,000 or more than 120,000 public chains were left out of co-occurrence clustering, as were five repertoires with anomalous nucleotide sharing. This immuneACCESS table, as held by TCRdb, lists in-frame sequences with V and J called but not all clones. Of the missing ones, under half trace to an unresolved V gene in checked studies; the others have no known cause. The V and J calls and clone size come from that table; D and trimming were worked out from the DNA. In all, the sample holds 150,000 to 200,000 clones, and under 80% of those were seen once. The ten largest clones add up to over 2% of the sample.

The cohort was made up of 500 to 850 healthy bone marrow donors. At the time of sampling, every cohort member was nominally healthy, though immune exposures that went unrecorded were likely present. Of the 600 or so cohort members, around 290 had a positive CMV serostatus and about 350 had a negative one, while no CMV serostatus was recorded for the donor. Every donor gave a peripheral blood sample, and the peripheral blood mononuclear cells from that sample were used for TCR beta sequencing. The Qiagen DNeasy Blood Extraction Kit was used to extract genomic DNA from the blood cell samples. Concerning this clone itself: The clone's antigen remains unknown. No base qualities exist here, and no much larger clone lies one base off it.

The chain couples TRBV6-5 to TRBJ2-7; the D gene cannot be resolved reliably. Sequencing was done on a sample of PBMCs. The origin of this receptor is a human donor in good health. DNA sequence: TGTGCCAGCAGCTCACAGAGCTACGAGCAGTACTTC. It encodes CASSSQSYEQYF.